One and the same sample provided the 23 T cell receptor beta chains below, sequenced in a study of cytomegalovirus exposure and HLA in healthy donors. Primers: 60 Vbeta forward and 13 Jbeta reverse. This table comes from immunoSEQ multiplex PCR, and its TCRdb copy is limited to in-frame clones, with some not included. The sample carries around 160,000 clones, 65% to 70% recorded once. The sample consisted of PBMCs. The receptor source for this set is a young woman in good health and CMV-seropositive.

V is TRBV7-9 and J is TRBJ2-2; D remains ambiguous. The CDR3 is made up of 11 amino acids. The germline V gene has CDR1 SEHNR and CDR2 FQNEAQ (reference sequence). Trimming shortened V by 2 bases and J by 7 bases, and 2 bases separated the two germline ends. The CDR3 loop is CASSLYGELFF. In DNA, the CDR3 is TGTGCCAGCAGCTTATACGGGGAGCTGTTTTTT.

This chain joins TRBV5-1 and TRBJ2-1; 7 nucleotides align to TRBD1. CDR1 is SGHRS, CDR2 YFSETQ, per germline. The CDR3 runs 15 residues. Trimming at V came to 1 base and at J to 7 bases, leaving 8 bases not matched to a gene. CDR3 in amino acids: CASSLQGGRLNEQFF. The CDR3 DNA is TGCGCCAGCAGCTTGCAAGGGGGCAGGTTGAATGAGCAGTTCTTC.

CDR3 amino acids: CASMKRGGSHNEQFF. DNA of the CDR3: TGTGCCAGCATGAAGCGGGGGGGGTCCCACAATGAGCAGTTCTTC. The V call is TRBV6-5, the J call TRBJ2-1, with 10 bases lining up with TRBD2. Unmatched junction bases numbered 8, after V lost 7 bases and J lost 5 bases. The CDR3 is 15 residues long. Germline V gives CDR1 MNHEY, CDR2 SVGAGI.

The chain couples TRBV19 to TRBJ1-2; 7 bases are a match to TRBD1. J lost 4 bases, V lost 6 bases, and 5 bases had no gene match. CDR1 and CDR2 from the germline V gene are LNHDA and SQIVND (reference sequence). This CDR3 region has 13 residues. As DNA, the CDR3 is TGTGCCAGTAGAATACAGGGGACCTATGGCTACACCTTC. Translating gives CASRIQGTYGYTF. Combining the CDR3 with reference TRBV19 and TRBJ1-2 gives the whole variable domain DGGITQSPKYLFRKEGQNVTLSCEQNLNHDAMYWYRQDPGQGLRLIYYSQIVNDFQKGDIAEGYSVSREKKESFPLTVTSAQKNPTAFYLCASRIQGTYGYTFGSGTRLTVV.

The CDR3 sequence is CASSAPPGDQPQHF. The CDR3 nucleotides are TGTGCCAGCAGCGCTCCCCCAGGGGACCAGCCCCAGCATTTT. The chain has TRBV28 and TRBJ1-5; possibly TRBD1 for D (6 bases). V lost 6 bases to trimming and J lost 7 bases, with 16 bases between them. This CDR3 has 14 amino acids. Germline values: CDR1 MDHEN, CDR2 SYDVKM.

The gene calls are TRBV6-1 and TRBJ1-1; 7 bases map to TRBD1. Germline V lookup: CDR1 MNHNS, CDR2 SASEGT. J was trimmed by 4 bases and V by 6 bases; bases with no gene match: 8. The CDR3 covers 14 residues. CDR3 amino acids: CASSTTGLGTEAFF. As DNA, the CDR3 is TGTGCCAGCAGCACGACAGGGCTGGGCACTGAAGCTTTCTTT.

CDR3 in DNA: TGTGCCAGCAGCTTATGGGGCCCGGGAAAACTGTTTTTT. Encoded protein: CASSLWGPGKLFF. This chain uses TRBV7-9 with TRBJ1-4, with D perhaps matching TRBD1 (5 bases). The CDR3 totals 13 residues. From germline, CDR1 is SEHNR and CDR2 FQNEAQ (reference sequence). V was trimmed by 2 bases and J by 10 bases, leaving 11 bases between them.

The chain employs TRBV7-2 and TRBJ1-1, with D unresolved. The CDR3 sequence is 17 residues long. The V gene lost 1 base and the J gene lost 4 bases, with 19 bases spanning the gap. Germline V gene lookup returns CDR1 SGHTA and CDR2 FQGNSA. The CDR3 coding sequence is TGTGCCAGCAGCTTAGTGGCAGGTGGAAGTCTGGTCACTGAAGCTTTCTTT. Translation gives CASSLVAGGSLVTEAFF.

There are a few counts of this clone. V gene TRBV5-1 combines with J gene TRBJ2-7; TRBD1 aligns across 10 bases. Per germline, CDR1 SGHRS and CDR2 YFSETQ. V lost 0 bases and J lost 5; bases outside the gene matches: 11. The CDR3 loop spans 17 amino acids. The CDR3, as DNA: TGCGCCAGCAGCTTGGCCTTCAGGGGACAGGGGTCTGACGAGCAGTACTTC. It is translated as CASSLAFRGQGSDEQYF.

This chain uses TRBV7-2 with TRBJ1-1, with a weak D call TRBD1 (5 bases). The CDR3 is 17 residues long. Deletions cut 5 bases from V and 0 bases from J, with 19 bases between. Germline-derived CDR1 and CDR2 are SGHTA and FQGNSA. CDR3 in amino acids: CASSPGLGPQMNTEAFF. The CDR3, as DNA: TGTGCCAGCAGCCCGGGACTGGGCCCGCAGATGAACACTGAAGCTTTCTTT.

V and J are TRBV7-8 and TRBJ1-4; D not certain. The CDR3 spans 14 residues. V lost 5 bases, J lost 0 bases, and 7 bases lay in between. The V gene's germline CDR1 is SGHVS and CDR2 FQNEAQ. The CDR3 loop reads CASSTVATNEKLFF. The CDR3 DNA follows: TGTGCCAGCAGCACAGTTGCAACTAATGAAAAACTGTTTTTT. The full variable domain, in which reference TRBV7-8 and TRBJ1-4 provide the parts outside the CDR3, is GAGVSQSPRYKVAKRGQDVALRCDPISGHVSLFWYQQALGQGPEFLTYFQNEAQLDKSGLPSDRFFAERPEGSVSTLKIQRTQQEDSAVYLCASSTVATNEKLFFGSGTQLSVL.

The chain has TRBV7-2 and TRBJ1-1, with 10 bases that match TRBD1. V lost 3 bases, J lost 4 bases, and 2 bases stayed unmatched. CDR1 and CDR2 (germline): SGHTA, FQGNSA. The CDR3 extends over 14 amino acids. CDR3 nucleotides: TGTGCCAGCAGCTTGGGACAGGGGTCCACTGAAGCTTTCTTT. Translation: CASSLGQGSTEAFF.

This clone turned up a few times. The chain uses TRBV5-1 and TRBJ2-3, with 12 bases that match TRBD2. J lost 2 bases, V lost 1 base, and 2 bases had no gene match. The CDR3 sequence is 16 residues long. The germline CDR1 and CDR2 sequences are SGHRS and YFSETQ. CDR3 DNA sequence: TGCGCCAGCAGCTTGTCTAGCGGGAGGGCCACAGATACGCAGTATTTT. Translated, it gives CASSLSSGRATDTQYF.

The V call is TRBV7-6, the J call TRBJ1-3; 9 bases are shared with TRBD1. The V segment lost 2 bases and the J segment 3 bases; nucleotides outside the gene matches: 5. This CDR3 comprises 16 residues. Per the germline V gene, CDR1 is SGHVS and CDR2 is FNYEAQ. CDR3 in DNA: TGTGCCAGCAGCTTAACCGGGACAGGGAGTGGAAACACCATATATTTT. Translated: CASSLTGTGSGNTIYF.

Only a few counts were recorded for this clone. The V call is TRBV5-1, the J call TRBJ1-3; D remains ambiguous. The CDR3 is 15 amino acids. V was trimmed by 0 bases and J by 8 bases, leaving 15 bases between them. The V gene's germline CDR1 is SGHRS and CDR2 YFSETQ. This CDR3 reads CASSLGQVLTDTIYF. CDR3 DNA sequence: TGCGCCAGCAGCTTGGGGCAGGTTCTGACGGACACCATATATTTT.

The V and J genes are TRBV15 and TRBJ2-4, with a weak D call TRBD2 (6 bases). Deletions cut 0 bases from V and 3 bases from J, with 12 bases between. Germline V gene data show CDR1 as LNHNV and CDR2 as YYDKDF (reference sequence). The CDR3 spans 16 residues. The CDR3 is CATSRDGGAGKNIQYF. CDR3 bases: TGTGCCACCAGCAGAGATGGAGGGGCGGGCAAAAACATTCAGTACTTC.

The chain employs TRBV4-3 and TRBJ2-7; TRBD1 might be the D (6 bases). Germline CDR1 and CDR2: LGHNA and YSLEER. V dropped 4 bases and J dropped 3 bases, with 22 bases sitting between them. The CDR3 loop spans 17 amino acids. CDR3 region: CASSPKGPEQGNYEQYF. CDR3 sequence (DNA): TGCGCCAGCAGCCCGAAGGGCCCGGAACAGGGTAACTACGAGCAGTACTTC.

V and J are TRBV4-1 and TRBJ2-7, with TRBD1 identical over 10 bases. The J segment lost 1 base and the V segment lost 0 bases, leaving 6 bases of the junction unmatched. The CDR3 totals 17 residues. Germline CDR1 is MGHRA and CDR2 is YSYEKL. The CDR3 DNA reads TGCGCCAGCAGCCAAGATCGGCCGGGACAGGGGTCCTACGAGCAGTACTTC. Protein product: CASSQDRPGQGSYEQYF.

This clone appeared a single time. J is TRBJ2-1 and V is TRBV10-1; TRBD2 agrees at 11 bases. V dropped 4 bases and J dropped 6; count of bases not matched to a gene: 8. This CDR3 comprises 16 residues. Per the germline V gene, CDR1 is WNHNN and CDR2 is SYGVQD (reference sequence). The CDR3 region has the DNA TGCGCCAGCAGTGTACTAGCGGGAGCCGGGGCCAATGAGCAGTTCTTC. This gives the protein CASSVLAGAGANEQFF.

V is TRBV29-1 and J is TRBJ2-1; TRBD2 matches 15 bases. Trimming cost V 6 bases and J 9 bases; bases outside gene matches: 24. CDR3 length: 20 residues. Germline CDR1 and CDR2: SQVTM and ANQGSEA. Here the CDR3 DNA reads TGCAGCGTGACAGGGGTTGGGGGACTAGCGGGAGGCGGAAAAGGAGGTGAGCAGTTCTTC. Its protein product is CSVTGVGGLAGGGKGGEQFF.

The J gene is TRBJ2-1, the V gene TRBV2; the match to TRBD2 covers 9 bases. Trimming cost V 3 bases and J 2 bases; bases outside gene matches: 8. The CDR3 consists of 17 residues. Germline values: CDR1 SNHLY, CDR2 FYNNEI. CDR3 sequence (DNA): TGTGCCAGCAGTGAGGAGGCGCGGGAGGGCCCCTACAATGAGCAGTTCTTC. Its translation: CASSEEAREGPYNEQFF.

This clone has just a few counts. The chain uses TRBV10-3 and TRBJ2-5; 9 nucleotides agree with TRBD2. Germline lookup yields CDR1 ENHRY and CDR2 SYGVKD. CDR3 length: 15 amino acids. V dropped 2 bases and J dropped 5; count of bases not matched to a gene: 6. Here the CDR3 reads CAISENGLALETQYF. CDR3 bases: TGTGCCATCAGTGAGAATGGACTAGCGCTCGAGACCCAGTACTTC.

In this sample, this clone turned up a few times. CDR3 protein: CASSQLAGAYNEQFF. In DNA, the CDR3 is TGTGCCAGCAGCCAACTAGCGGGGGCCTACAATGAGCAGTTCTTC. The chain combines TRBV7-2 with TRBJ2-1; 11 positions match TRBD2. The CDR3 extends over 15 amino acids. V shed 5 bases, J shed 2 bases, and the junction held 2 bases outside the gene matches. Germline CDR1 reads SGHTA; CDR2 reads FQGNSA.